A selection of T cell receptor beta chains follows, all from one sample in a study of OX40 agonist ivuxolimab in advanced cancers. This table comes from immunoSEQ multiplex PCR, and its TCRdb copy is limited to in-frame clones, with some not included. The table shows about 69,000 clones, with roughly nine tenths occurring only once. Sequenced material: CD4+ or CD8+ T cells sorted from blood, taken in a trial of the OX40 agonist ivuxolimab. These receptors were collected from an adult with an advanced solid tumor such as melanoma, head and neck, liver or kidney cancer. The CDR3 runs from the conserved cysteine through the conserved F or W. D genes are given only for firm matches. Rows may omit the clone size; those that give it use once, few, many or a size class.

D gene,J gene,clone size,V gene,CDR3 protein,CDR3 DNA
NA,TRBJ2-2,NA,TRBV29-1,CSVAGGRDMNTGELFF,TGCAGCGTTGCTGGGGGGAGGGACATGAACACCGGGGAGCTGTTTTTT
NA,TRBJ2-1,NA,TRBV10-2,CASSVSARSSYNEQFF,TGCGCCAGCAGTGTGTCAGCGAGGAGCTCCTACAATGAGCAGTTCTTC
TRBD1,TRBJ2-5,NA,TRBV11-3,CASSKGQTQETQYF,TGTGCCAGCAGCAAGGGACAGACGCAAGAGACCCAGTACTTC
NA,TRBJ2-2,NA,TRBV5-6,CASSLMLVGTGELFF,TGTGCCAGCAGCTTGATGCTAGTTGGCACCGGGGAGCTGTTTTTT
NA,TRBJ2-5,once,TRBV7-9,CASSSLTIETQYF,TGTGCCAGCAGCTCCCTTACGATAGAGACCCAGTACTTC
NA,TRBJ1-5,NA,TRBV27,CASSAGQTNQPQHF,TGTGCCAGCAGTGCCGGACAGACCAATCAGCCCCAGCATTTT
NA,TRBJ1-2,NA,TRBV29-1,CSAPGGNYGYTF,TGCAGCGCACCCGGGGGGAACTATGGCTACACCTTC
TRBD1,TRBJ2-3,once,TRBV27,CASSPPLTGSNADTQYF,TGTGCCAGCAGTCCCCCCCTGACAGGGTCGAACGCAGATACGCAGTATTTT
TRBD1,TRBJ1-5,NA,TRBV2,CASSGGQGYQPQHF,TGTGCCAGCAGTGGCGGACAGGGGTATCAGCCCCAGCATTTT
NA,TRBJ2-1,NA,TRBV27,CASSLTGSTYNEQFF,TGTGCCAGCAGTTTAACCGGGAGCACCTACAATGAGCAGTTCTTC
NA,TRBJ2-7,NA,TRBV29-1,CSVEGGETYEQYF,TGCAGCGTTGAGGGCGGGGAAACCTACGAGCAGTACTTC
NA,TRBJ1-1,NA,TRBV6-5,CASSYVESATEAFF,TGTGCCAGCAGTTACGTGGAGTCTGCCACTGAAGCTTTCTTT
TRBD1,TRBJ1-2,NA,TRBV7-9,CASSLGTGDIYGYTF,TGTGCCAGCAGCTTAGGGACAGGGGATATTTATGGCTACACCTTC
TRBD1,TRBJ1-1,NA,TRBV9,CASSTSPRRGLDTEAFF,TGTGCCAGCAGCACCAGCCCCCGCAGGGGGCTGGACACTGAAGCTTTCTTT
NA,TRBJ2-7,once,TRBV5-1,CASSSSMGQGSSYEQYF,TGCGCCAGCAGCTCGAGTATGGGGCAGGGCTCCTCCTACGAGCAGTACTTC
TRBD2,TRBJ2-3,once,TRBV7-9,CASSPLAGDTDTQYF,TGTGCCAGCAGCCCCTTAGCGGGTGATACAGATACGCAGTATTTT
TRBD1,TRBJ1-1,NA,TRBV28,CASRPGTGGTEAFF,TGTGCCAGCAGGCCTGGGACAGGGGGCACTGAAGCTTTCTTT
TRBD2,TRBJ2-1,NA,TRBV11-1,CASSELAGGLGSYNEQFF,TGTGCCAGCAGCGAACTAGCGGGAGGGCTCGGCTCCTACAATGAGCAGTTCTTC
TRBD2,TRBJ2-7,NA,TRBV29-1,CSVEDRGDEQYF,TGCAGCGTTGAAGATCGGGGGGACGAGCAGTACTTC
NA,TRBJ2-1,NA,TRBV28,CASSSPRQYNEQFF,TGTGCCAGCAGTTCCCCTCGACAGTACAATGAGCAGTTCTTC
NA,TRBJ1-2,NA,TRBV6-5,CASRDSGDLRYGYTF,TGTGCCAGCAGGGACTCCGGGGACCTAAGATATGGCTACACCTTC
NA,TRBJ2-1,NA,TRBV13,CASSPWTFRSYNEQFF,TGTGCCAGCAGCCCCTGGACTTTTCGCTCCTACAATGAGCAGTTCTTC
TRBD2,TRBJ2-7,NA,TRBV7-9,CASSHTSEYEQYF,TGTGCCAGCAGCCATACTAGCGAGTACGAGCAGTACTTC
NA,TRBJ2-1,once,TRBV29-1,CSVNLRTTYNEQFF,TGCAGCGTAAATCTACGGACCACCTACAATGAGCAGTTCTTC
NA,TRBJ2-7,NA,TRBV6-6,CASSHTIDSYEQYF,TGTGCCAGCAGTCACACAATCGACTCCTACGAGCAGTACTTC
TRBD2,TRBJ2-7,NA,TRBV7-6,CASSSGEGSEQYF,TGTGCCAGCAGCTCCGGGGAGGGTAGCGAGCAGTACTTC
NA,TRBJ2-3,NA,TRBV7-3,CASSPGTSQNTDTQYF,TGTGCCAGCAGCCCTGGGACTTCCCAAAACACAGATACGCAGTATTTT
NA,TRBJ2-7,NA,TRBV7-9,CASSLGPLEQYF,TGTGCCAGCAGCTTAGGTCCCCTCGAGCAGTACTTC
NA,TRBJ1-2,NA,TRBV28,CASSPVGARGYTF,TGTGCCAGCAGCCCCGTAGGGGCCCGAGGCTACACCTTC
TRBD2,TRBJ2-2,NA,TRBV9,CASSPDGLAGGWGELFF,TGTGCCAGCAGCCCAGACGGACTAGCGGGAGGGTGGGGGGAGCTGTTTTTT
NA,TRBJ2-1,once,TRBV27,CASGLALGNEQFF,TGTGCCAGCGGGCTAGCCTTGGGCAATGAGCAGTTCTTC
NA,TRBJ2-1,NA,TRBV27,CASSPRLNYNEQFF,TGTGCCAGCAGTCCGCGACTAAACTACAATGAGCAGTTCTTC
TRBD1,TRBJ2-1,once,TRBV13,CASSLQVGGGPRGQFF,TGTGCCAGCAGCTTACAAGTAGGGGGCGGCCCTAGGGGGCAGTTCTTC
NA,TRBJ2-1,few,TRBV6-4,CASSESIDYNEQFF,TGTGCCAGCAGTGAATCGATAGATTACAATGAGCAGTTCTTC
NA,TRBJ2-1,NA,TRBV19,CATMEANYNEQFF,TGTGCCACGATGGAGGCGAACTACAATGAGCAGTTCTTC
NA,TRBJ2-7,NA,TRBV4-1,CASSQDSEDEQYF,TGCGCCAGCAGCCAAGATTCGGAGGACGAGCAGTACTTC
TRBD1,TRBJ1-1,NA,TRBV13,CASSLGDRENTEAFF,TGTGCCAGCAGCTTGGGGGACAGGGAGAACACTGAAGCTTTCTTT
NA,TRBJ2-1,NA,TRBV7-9,CASSLRQGISRQFF,TGTGCCAGCAGCTTACGTCAGGGGATCTCACGGCAGTTCTTC
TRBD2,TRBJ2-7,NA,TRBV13,CASSLGSGSSGEQYF,TGTGCCAGCAGCTTGGGTAGCGGGAGTTCTGGAGAGCAGTACTTC
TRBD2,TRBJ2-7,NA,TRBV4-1,CASSQELAGRYEQYF,TGCGCCAGCAGCCAAGAGTTAGCGGGAAGATACGAGCAGTACTTC
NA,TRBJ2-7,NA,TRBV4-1,CASSQEQTVTYEQYF,TGCGCCAGCAGCCAAGAACAGACAGTAACCTACGAGCAGTACTTC
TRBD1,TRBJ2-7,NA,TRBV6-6,CASSYSGQGSYEQYF,TGTGCCAGCAGTTACTCAGGACAGGGAAGCTACGAGCAGTACTTC
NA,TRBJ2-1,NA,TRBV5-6,CASSRSFYNEQFF,TGTGCCAGCAGCCGCTCATTCTACAATGAGCAGTTCTTC
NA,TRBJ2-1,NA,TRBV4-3,CASSQVLYNEQFF,TGCGCCAGCAGCCAAGTTCTGTACAATGAGCAGTTCTTC
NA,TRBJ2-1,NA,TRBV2,CASIWLASDEQFF,TGTGCCAGCATTTGGCTAGCGTCGGATGAGCAGTTCTTC
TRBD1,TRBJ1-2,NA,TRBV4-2,CASSQDSPGQGALYNYGYTF,TGTGCCAGCAGCCAAGATTCTCCGGGACAGGGGGCGTTATATAACTATGGCTACACCTTC